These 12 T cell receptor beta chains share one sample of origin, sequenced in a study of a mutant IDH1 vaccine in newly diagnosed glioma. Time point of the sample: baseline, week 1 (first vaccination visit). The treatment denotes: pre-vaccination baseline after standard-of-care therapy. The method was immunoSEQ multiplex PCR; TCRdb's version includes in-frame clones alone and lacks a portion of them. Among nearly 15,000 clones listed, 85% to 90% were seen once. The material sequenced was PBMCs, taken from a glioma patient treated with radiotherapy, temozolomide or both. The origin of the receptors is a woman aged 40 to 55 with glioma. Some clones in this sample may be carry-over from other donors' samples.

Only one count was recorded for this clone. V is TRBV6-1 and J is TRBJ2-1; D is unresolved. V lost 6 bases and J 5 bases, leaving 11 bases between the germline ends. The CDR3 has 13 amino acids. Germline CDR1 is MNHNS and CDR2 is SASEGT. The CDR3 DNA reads TGTGCCAGCAGCCCCGAATGGAACAATGAGCAGTTCTTC. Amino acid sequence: CASSPEWNNEQFF.

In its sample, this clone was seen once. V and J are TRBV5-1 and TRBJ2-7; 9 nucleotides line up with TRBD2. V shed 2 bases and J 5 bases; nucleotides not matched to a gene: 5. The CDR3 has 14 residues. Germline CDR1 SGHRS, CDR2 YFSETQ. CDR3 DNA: TGCGCCAGCAGCTTTAGCGGGAGAACCCACGAGCAGTACTTC. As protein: CASSFSGRTHEQYF.

The CDR3 bases are TGCAGCGTTATGGGTCCGGGACACGATTCCTACGAGCAGTACTTC. Amino acids: CSVMGPGHDSYEQYF. The chain joins TRBV29-1 to TRBJ2-7; weak D call: TRBD1 (6 bases). V was cut by 5 bases and J by 1 base, with 18 bases left in between. Per germline, CDR1 SQVTM and CDR2 ANQGSEA. There are 15 residues in the CDR3.

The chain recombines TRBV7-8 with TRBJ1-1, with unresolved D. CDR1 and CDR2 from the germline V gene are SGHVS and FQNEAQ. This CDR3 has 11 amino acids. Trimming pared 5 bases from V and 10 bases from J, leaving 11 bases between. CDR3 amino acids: CASSPVGRAFF. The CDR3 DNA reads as TGTGCCAGCAGCCCCGTTGGGCGAGCTTTCTTT.

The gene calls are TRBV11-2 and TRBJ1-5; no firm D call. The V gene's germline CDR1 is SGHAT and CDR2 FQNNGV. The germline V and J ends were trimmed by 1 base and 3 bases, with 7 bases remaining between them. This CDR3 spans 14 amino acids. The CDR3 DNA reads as TGTGCCAGCAGCTTAGGTAACCTCAATCAGCCCCAGCATTTT. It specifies CASSLGNLNQPQHF.

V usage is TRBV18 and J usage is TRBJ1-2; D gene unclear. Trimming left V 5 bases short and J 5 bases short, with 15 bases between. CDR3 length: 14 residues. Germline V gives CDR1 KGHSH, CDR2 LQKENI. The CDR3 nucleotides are TGTGCCAGCTCAAGGACGGAGGCCGATTATGGCTACACCTTC. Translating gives CASSRTEADYGYTF.

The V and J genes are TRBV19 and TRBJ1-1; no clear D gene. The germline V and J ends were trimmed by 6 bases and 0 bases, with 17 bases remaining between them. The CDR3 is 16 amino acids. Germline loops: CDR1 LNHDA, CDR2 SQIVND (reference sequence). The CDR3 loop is CASSISIFGMNTEAFF. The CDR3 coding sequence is TGTGCCAGTAGCATCAGTATATTCGGAATGAACACTGAAGCTTTCTTT.

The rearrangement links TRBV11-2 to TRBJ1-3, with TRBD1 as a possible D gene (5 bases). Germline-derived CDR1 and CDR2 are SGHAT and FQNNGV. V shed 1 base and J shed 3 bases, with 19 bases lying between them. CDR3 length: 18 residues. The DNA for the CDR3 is TGTGCCAGCAGCTTAGCGGTTGGGGGAGGTCGACTTGGAAACACCATATATTTT. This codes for CASSLAVGGGRLGNTIYF. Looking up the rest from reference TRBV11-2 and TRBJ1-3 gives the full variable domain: EAGVAQSPRYKIIEKRQSVAFWCNPISGHATLYWYQQILGQGPKLLIQFQNNGVVDDSQLPKDRFSAERLKGVDSTLKIQPAKLEDSAVYLCASSLAVGGGRLGNTIYFGEGSWLTVV.

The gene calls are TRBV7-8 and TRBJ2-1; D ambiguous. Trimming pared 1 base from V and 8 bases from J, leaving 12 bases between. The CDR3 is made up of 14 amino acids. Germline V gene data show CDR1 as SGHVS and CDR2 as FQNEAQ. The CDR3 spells CASSLGYPDDEQFF. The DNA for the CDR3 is TGTGCCAGCAGCTTAGGGTATCCAGACGATGAGCAGTTCTTC. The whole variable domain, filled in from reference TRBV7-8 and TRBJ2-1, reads GAGVSQSPRYKVAKRGQDVALRCDPISGHVSLFWYQQALGQGPEFLTYFQNEAQLDKSGLPSDRFFAERPEGSVSTLKIQRTQQEDSAVYLCASSLGYPDDEQFFGPGTRLTVL.

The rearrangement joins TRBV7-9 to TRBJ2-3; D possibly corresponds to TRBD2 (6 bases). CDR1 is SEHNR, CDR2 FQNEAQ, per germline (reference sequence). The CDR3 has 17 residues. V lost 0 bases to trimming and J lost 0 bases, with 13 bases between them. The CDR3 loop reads CASSLARGITSTDTQYF. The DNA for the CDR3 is TGTGCCAGCAGCTTAGCGCGGGGAATTACTAGCACAGATACGCAGTATTTT.

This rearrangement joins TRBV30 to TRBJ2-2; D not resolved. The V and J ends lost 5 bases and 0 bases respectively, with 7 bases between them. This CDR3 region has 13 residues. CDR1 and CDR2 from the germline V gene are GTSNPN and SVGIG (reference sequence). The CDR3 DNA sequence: TGTGCCTGGGCGAGCCCGAACACCGGGGAGCTGTTTTTT. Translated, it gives CAWASPNTGELFF.

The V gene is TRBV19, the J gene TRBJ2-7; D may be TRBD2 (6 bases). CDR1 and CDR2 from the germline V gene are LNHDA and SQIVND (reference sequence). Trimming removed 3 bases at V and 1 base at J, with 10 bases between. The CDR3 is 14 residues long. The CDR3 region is CASSMGLFSYEQYF. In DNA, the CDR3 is TGTGCCAGTAGTATGGGACTCTTTTCCTACGAGCAGTACTTC.